The 30 T cell receptor beta chains reported below all come from one sample, sequenced in a study of early T cells in non-severe SARS-CoV-2 infection. One entry per CDR3 protein results from TCRdb running MiXCR on the 5' RACE reads. In the table there are 54,000 or so distinct CDR3 sequences, roughly 12% of which are singletons. The sample comprised whole blood. The receptors stem from an adult who was a healthcare worker with PCR-confirmed SARS-CoV-2 infection or an uninfected control (not recorded which).

This clonotype was seen a handful of times. The chain recombines TRBV7-2 with TRBJ1-6; no definite D call. This CDR3 is 15 amino acids long. V was trimmed by 4 bases and J by 11 bases, leaving 18 bases between them. The germline V gene encodes CDR1 SGHTA and CDR2 FQGNSA. The CDR3 coding sequence is TGTGCCAGCAGCTCCGTCGGTGGCTTATTGGCACCCCTCCACTTT. Residues: CASSSVGGLLAPLHF.

This clonotype has a handful of counts. The chain has TRBV5-4 and TRBJ1-4; D might be TRBD1 (5 bases). The CDR3 is made up of 14 amino acids. Trimming removed 5 bases from V and 4 bases from J, with 12 bases in between. Germline CDR1 reads SGHNT; CDR2 reads YYREEE (reference sequence). The CDR3 sequence: CASSSRDGNEKLFF. In DNA form, the CDR3 reads TGTGCCAGCAGTTCCCGGGACGGTAATGAAAAACTGTTTTTT.

The chain carries TRBV11-2 and TRBJ2-2; 7 bases agree with TRBD1. The germline CDR1 and CDR2 sequences are SGHAT and FQNNGV. This CDR3 is built from 14 residues. V lost 5 bases and J lost 7; bases outside the gene matches: 7. In nucleotides, the CDR3 is TGTGCCAGCAGCAATTTACGACAGGGCGGGGAGCTGTTTTTT. Its translation is CASSNLRQGGELFF.

This clonotype has a handful of counts. The chain recombines TRBV7-8 with TRBJ2-3; TRBD2 agrees at 10 bases. The CDR3 is made up of 17 amino acids. The V and J ends lost 5 bases and 6 bases, in that order; junction bases with no gene match: 14. Germline CDR1 reads SGHVS; CDR2 reads FQNEAQ. Here the CDR3 reads CASSQTRSGGVRDTQYF. For the CDR3, the DNA is TGTGCCAGCAGCCAGACCCGCAGCGGGGGGGTTAGGGATACGCAGTATTTT.

This clonotype was seen at least ten times. The chain carries TRBV12-3 or TRBV12-4 and TRBJ1-1; possible D gene TRBD1, 5 bases. V gave up 7 bases and J gave up 11 bases, with 23 bases separating them. The CDR3 contains 14 residues. CDR3 protein: CASTGDGSFGYAFF. The CDR3 DNA reads as TGTGCCAGCACCGGGGACGGGTCCTTTGGTTACGCTTTCTTT.

This clonotype was recorded a few times. This chain links TRBV11-2 with TRBJ2-1; no clear D. Looked up from germline, CDR1 is SGHAT and CDR2 is FQNNGV. Trimming took off 1 base at V and 5 bases at J, with 6 bases between the two ends. This CDR3 comprises 13 residues. CDR3 nucleotides: TGTGCCAGCAGCTTAGGGCAGAACAATGAGCAGTTCTTC. Protein product: CASSLGQNNEQFF.

This clonotype has a count of ten or more. The chain combines TRBV5-1 with TRBJ2-1; 15 bases are a match to TRBD2. The V gene end was trimmed by 4 bases and the J gene end by 10 bases; junction bases not matched to a gene: 6. The CDR3 spans 15 residues. Germline V lookup: CDR1 SGHRS, CDR2 YFSETQ. CDR3 protein: CASSRTSGRAGEQFF. The CDR3 nucleotides read TGCGCCAGCAGCAGGACTAGCGGGAGGGCCGGCGAGCAGTTCTTC.

This clonotype was counted only a few times. The chain couples TRBV11-1 to TRBJ2-4; D may match TRBD1 or TRBD2 (5 bases each). The V gene lost 4 bases and the J gene lost 13 bases, with 14 bases spanning the gap. Germline-derived CDR1 and CDR2 are SGHAT and FQDESV (reference sequence). The CDR3 is 12 amino acids. CDR3: CASSSTPGRQYF. CDR3 DNA sequence: TGTGCCAGCAGCTCAACCCCAGGGAGACAGTACTTC.

This clonotype appeared a few times. V and J are TRBV28 and TRBJ2-4; 9 nucleotides match TRBD2. After removal of 6 bases from V and 0 bases from J, the junction contained 3 bases not matched to a gene. This CDR3 has 15 residues. The germline V gene has CDR1 MDHEN and CDR2 SYDVKM. This CDR3 is CASSPSGVAKNIQYF. The CDR3 nucleotides are TGTGCCAGCAGCCCTAGCGGGGTAGCCAAAAACATTCAGTACTTC.

This clonotype was found many times. The J gene is TRBJ2-7, the V gene TRBV9; D uncertain. CDR1 is SGDLS and CDR2 is YYNGEE in the germline V gene. The CDR3 sequence is 14 residues long. V gave up 0 bases and J gave up 1 base, with 8 bases separating them. Here the CDR3 reads CASSVALGSYEQYF. The CDR3 coding sequence is TGTGCCAGCAGCGTAGCTTTGGGGTCCTACGAGCAGTACTTC. Full variable domain (missing parts from reference TRBV9 and TRBJ2-7): DSGVTQTPKHLITATGQRVTLRCSPRSGDLSVYWYQQSLDQGLQFLIQYYNGEERAKGNILERFSAQQFPDLHSELNLSSLELGDSALYFCASSVALGSYEQYFGPGTRLTVT.

This chain joins TRBV6-5 and TRBJ1-3, with TRBD1 as a possible D gene (6 bases). Trimming removed 6 bases from V and 5 bases from J, with 11 bases in between. CDR1 and CDR2 (germline): MNHEY, SVGAGI. This CDR3 is built from 13 residues. The CDR3 nucleotides read TGTGCCAGCAGGGACAGTGATCGAAACACCATATATTTT. Protein sequence: CASRDSDRNTIYF.

V usage is TRBV21-1 and J usage is TRBJ2-7; the table's D call, TRBD1, was not checked against the DNA. TRBV21-1 is a pseudogene locus. This CDR3 contains 14 residues. CDR3 amino acids: CASSRGQVVDEQYF. The CDR3 nucleotides read TGTGCCAGCAGCAGGGGACAGGTGGTAGACGAGCAGTACTTC.

A few counts support this clonotype. The chain employs TRBV5-6 and TRBJ1-6, with TRBD1 matching 8 bases. This CDR3 comprises 15 residues. Germline loops: CDR1 SGHDT, CDR2 YYEEEE. V shed 2 bases, J shed 4 bases, and the junction held 2 bases outside the gene matches. The CDR3 here is CASSFWTGYNSPLHF. CDR3 in DNA: TGTGCCAGCAGCTTTTGGACAGGGTATAATTCACCCCTCCACTTT.

This clonotype was observed many times. Compared with germline, one end of the junction differs, possibly owing to a read error. The chain combines TRBV7-7 with TRBJ1-1; possible D gene TRBD1, 5 bases. CDR3 size: 17 residues. Germline V gene data show CDR1 as SSHAT and CDR2 as FNYEAQ (reference sequence). The CDR3 DNA sequence: TGTGCTAGCAGAAACAAAGTGGGGGGGTTAGAGAACACTGAAGCTTTCTTT. Translating it yields CASRNKVGGLENTEAFF. The variable domain in full, with the rest retrieved from reference TRBV7-7 and TRBJ1-1, is GAGVSQSPRYKVTKRGQDVTLRCDPISSHATLYWYQQALGQGPEFLTYFNYEAQPDKSGLPSDRFSAERPEGSISTLTIQRTEQRDSAMYRCASRNKVGGLENTEAFFGQGTRLTVV.

The genes are TRBV3-1 and TRBJ2-1, with 10 bases identical to TRBD2. V shed 0 bases, J shed 15 bases, and the junction held 8 bases outside the gene matches. The germline V gene encodes CDR1 LGHDT and CDR2 YNNKEL (reference sequence). The CDR3 covers 14 residues. CDR3 sequence: CASSQETSGNKRFF. In DNA, the CDR3 is TGTGCCAGCAGCCAAGAAACTAGCGGGAACAAGCGGTTCTTC.

This clonotype turned up a few times. V and J are TRBV2 and TRBJ2-7; D gene ambiguous. CDR3 length: 11 residues. V gave up 6 bases and J gave up 6 bases, with 9 bases separating them. Germline values: CDR1 SNHLY, CDR2 FYNNEI. The CDR3 reads CASRLTFEQYF. CDR3 bases: TGTGCCAGCAGACTGACGTTCGAGCAGTACTTC. Based on the CDR3 plus reference TRBV2 and TRBJ2-7, the full variable domain is EPEVTQTPSHQVTQMGQEVILRCVPISNHLYFYWYRQILGQKVEFLVSFYNNEISEKSEIFDDQFSVERPDGSNFTLKIRSTKLEDSAMYFCASRLTFEQYFGPGTRLTVT.

The genes are TRBV2 and TRBJ2-1; TRBD1 aligns across 8 bases. Germline CDR1 is SNHLY and CDR2 is FYNNEI. The CDR3 is 14 amino acids. V was pared by 8 bases and J by 8 bases, with 11 bases of the junction left unmatched. The chain's CDR3 is CASARDRTDDEQFF. In DNA, the CDR3 is TGTGCCAGCGCCCGGGACAGGACCGACGATGAGCAGTTCTTC. Full variable domain (missing parts from reference TRBV2 and TRBJ2-1): EPEVTQTPSHQVTQMGQEVILRCVPISNHLYFYWYRQILGQKVEFLVSFYNNEISEKSEIFDDQFSVERPDGSNFTLKIRSTKLEDSAMYFCASARDRTDDEQFFGPGTRLTVL.

This clonotype was detected many times. The V call is TRBV29-1, the J call TRBJ1-1; possible D gene TRBD1, 6 bases. The CDR3 runs 11 residues. Germline CDR1 SQVTM, CDR2 ANQGSEA. V lost 3 bases and J lost 9, with 11 bases in between. The CDR3 nucleotides are TGCAGCGTTGACAGGGACATTCAAGCTTTCTTT. It translates to CSVDRDIQAFF.

This chain connects TRBV15 to TRBJ2-1; TRBD1 is a possible D gene (6 bases). There are 12 residues in the CDR3. CDR1 is LNHNV, CDR2 YYDKDF, per germline (reference sequence). Between the trimmed V and J ends, which lost 7 bases and 9 bases, there was a span of 13 bases. The CDR3 region is CATINDRTEQFF. The CDR3 region has the DNA TGTGCCACCATCAACGACAGGACTGAGCAGTTCTTC.

This chain uses TRBV3-1 with TRBJ1-3; 7 bases are a match to TRBD1. CDR3 length: 14 residues. The V gene's germline CDR1 is LGHDT and CDR2 YNNKEL (reference sequence). Trimming removed 3 bases from V and 2 bases from J; junction bases left unmatched: 1. CDR3 coding DNA: TGTGCCAGCAGCCAGGGGACAGCTGGAAACACCATATATTTT. It translates to CASSQGTAGNTIYF.

This rearrangement joins TRBV20-1 to TRBJ2-1, with D perhaps TRBD2 (7 bases). Trimming removed 1 base from V and 4 bases from J, with 14 bases in between. This CDR3 is 15 amino acids long. The germline V gene encodes CDR1 DFQATT and CDR2 SNEGSKA (reference sequence). In DNA form, the CDR3 reads TGCAGTGCTAGAGCTTCGCGGGGGCCTTACAATGAGCAGTTCTTC. This codes for CSARASRGPYNEQFF.

This chain links TRBV12-3 or TRBV12-4 with TRBJ1-4, with 9 bases lining up with TRBD1. The CDR3 sequence is 13 residues long. V was pared by 6 bases and J by 11 bases, with 7 bases of the junction left unmatched. In nucleotides, the CDR3 is TGTGCCAGCAGGGAACAGGGGGCCGGGAAACTGTTTTTT. Residues: CASREQGAGKLFF.

This clonotype has a handful of counts. V gene TRBV20-1 combines with J gene TRBJ2-3; TRBD2 matches 11 bases. Per the germline V gene, CDR1 is DFQATT and CDR2 is SNEGSKA (reference sequence). Trimming took 5 bases from V and 2 from J; bases not matched to a gene: 6. The CDR3 has 15 amino acids. Written as DNA, the CDR3 is TGCAGTGCTGTCCCTAGCGGGAGGTCCACAGATACGCAGTATTTT. This sequence encodes CSAVPSGRSTDTQYF.

The chain is built from TRBV19 and TRBJ1-6; 7 nucleotides align to TRBD1. The CDR3 contains 16 residues. Germline-derived CDR1 and CDR2 are LNHDA and SQIVND (reference sequence). The V gene end was trimmed by 4 bases and the J gene end by 7 bases; junction bases not matched to a gene: 10. The CDR3 DNA reads as TGTGCCAGTAGTACCCAGGGGGACCTAGGCAATTCACCCCTCCACTTT. Translated, it gives CASSTQGDLGNSPLHF.

This rearrangement joins TRBV2 to TRBJ1-4; TRBD1 might be the D (5 bases). From germline, CDR1 is SNHLY and CDR2 FYNNEI. The CDR3 extends over 15 amino acids. The V gene lost 3 bases and the J gene lost 4 bases, with 12 bases spanning the gap. The CDR3 protein is CASSDPGQSNEKLFF. The CDR3 DNA follows: TGTGCCAGCAGTGACCCAGGGCAGAGTAATGAAAAACTGTTTTTT.

The gene calls are TRBV28 and TRBJ2-4, with D unresolved. Trimming took off 3 bases at V and 5 bases at J, with 8 bases between the two ends. The CDR3 covers 13 residues. Germline CDR1 reads MDHEN; CDR2 reads SYDVKM. Here the CDR3 DNA reads TGTGCCAGCAGTTTTTGGGTGGAAAACATTCAGTACTTC. Translating gives CASSFWVENIQYF.

The sample holds a few counts of this clonotype. This chain uses TRBV2 with TRBJ2-7, with D perhaps assigned TRBD1 or TRBD2 (6 bases each). V lost 8 bases and J lost 9, with 20 bases in between. Germline V lookup: CDR1 SNHLY, CDR2 FYNNEI. The CDR3 sequence is 13 residues long. The DNA for the CDR3 is TGTGCCAGCTACGACGGGGGCTCCCTAAGGCAGTACTTC. Encoded protein: CASYDGGSLRQYF.

In this sample, this clonotype turned up a few times. This sequence joins TRBV21-1 and TRBJ1-1; the table calls TRBD1, which could not be checked here. TRBV21-1 is assigned pseudogene status. The CDR3 consists of 15 residues. The CDR3 bases are TGTGCCAGCAGTGCTCCGGGACACAAGAACACTGAAGCTTTCTTT. As protein: CASSAPGHKNTEAFF.

This clonotype was counted a few times. The chain carries TRBV5-1 and TRBJ2-2, with 8 nucleotides matching TRBD1. V gave up 4 bases and J gave up 1 base; unmatched junction bases: 6. The CDR3 runs to 16 residues. In germline, CDR1 is SGHRS, CDR2 YFSETQ. The chain's CDR3 is CASSLLDRGNTGELFF. DNA for the CDR3: TGCGCCAGCAGCCTCCTAGACAGGGGGAACACCGGGGAGCTGTTTTTT.

This clonotype was seen repeatedly, ten times or more. The chain carries TRBV7-9 and TRBJ2-7; D may match TRBD1 or TRBD2 (5 bases each). Per the germline V gene, CDR1 is SEHNR and CDR2 is FQNEAQ (reference sequence). The CDR3 has 13 residues. V was cut by 0 bases and J by 5 bases, with 8 bases left in between. In nucleotides, the CDR3 is TGTGCCAGCAGCTTAGCAGGGGACCACGAGCAGTACTTC. Translating it yields CASSLAGDHEQYF.